This TCR beta chain is drawn from a study of molecular identifiers for immune sequencing clone quantification (dated 2018 in TCRdb). With regard to the full study: For a replicate experiment, the RNA from either around 20,000 or 100,000 naive CD8 T cells was divided into five aliquots, and four of those aliquots went on to sequencing. The study was a methods study using CD8 T cells to benchmark molecular-identifier clustering-based TCR repertoire sequencing (MIDCIRS) and TCR RNA copy counting.

Library generation was performed with PCR. Sequencing was performed on an Illumina HiSeq 4000. Bulk TCR libraries were generated as previously described, with the TCR primers listed in Table S5 used. The Qiagen AllPrep DNA/RNA kit was used to purify total RNA. Before analysis, reads from multiple sequencing runs of one library were combined. The authors processed their data as follows. Reads were retained only if an exact TCR constant sequence was present, and the retained reads were trimmed to 150 nt and grouped according to their 12-nt molecular barcodes. Within each barcode group, reads were sub-clustered at a 15% Levenshtein threshold, and quality-weighted consensus sequences were built per RNA molecule. Non-functional sequences were discarded, and so were lower-count sequences lying one edit away from another sequence. Based on fitting two negative binomial distributions, any barcode sub-cluster with under 20% of the maximum read count was discarded. Using fastp at Q25 and MiXCR, TCRdb reprocessed the public reads and kept productive beta chains. Rows merge per CDR3 protein into single entries with the most common DNA and genes. These V and J calls originate from TCRdb's pipeline instead of the authors' own analysis. The sample table lists about 640,000 distinct CDR3 sequences, about 20% of them with a count of one. Roughly 0.85% of the sample goes to the ten largest clones.

Overall study outcomes, separate from this receptor: Approximately 3.1 recovered TCR RNA copies per cell were obtained by modeling, versus 9 to 10 by digital PCR, implying a capture efficiency of about 30%. When barcode sub-clustering was left out, chimeric consensus sequences inflated TCR diversity, with chimeras reaching as high as 47%. Spiked-in Jurkat TCR RNA equal to a single cell's worth was reported to be detectable even within 1,100,000 naive CD8 T cells. In CMV-specific effector cells, clones with more than 20 RNA copies accounted for over 98% of molecules, whereas in naive cells such clones accounted for under 1%. Naive libraries contained spiked-in Jurkat TCR RNA (approximately nine copies' worth), which is not part of the donor repertoire. Highly expanded clone sizes could be underestimated if identical TCR molecules share a barcode.

Libraries of naive CD8 T cells were built from anywhere between roughly 17,000 and 1,000,000 sorted cells, with 10%, 30% or 50% of the purified RNA used. Naive CD8 T cells were FACS-sorted as CD8+CD4-CCR7+CD45RA+ on a BD FACSAria II into RLT Plus buffer. Detection sensitivity was tested by spiking Jurkat RNA equal to roughly ten TCR copies' worth into samples containing about 18,000-1,000,000 naive CD8 T cells. CD8 T cells were enriched using RosetteSep CD8+ T Cell Enrichment Cocktail and Ficoll-Paque, and the enriched cells then underwent ACK red cell lysis. V sheds 1 base and J sheds 3 bases, leaving 9 bases between their ends. Reading the germline V gene gives CDR1 LGHNA and CDR2 YSLEER. Counted from cysteine to phenylalanine, this CDR3 has 14 amino acids. Only the CDR3 region is kept as DNA, spanning 42 bases read in frame from base 1. This clonotype has ten or more counts. Its antigen specificity is not known. No clone much larger than this one lies a single base away; base qualities are absent.

Sample: naive CD8+ T cells from blood, with Jurkat cell RNA spiked in. This specimen's cell subset or site label, per the study, means: FACS-sorted CD8+CD4-CCR7+CD45RA+ naive T cells. This chain is built from TRBV4-3 and TRBJ2-5; the D segment cannot be called with confidence. This TCR came from a human donor in good health. Some libraries in this study had Jurkat cell RNA spiked in. The nucleotides read TGCGCCAGCAGCCAAGGTCTTGGCGAAGAGACCCAGTACTTC. Its product reads: CASSQGLGEETQYF.